This is a list of T cell receptor beta chains from one sample in a study of cytomegalovirus exposure and HLA in healthy donors. Profiling relied on immunoSEQ multiplex PCR, and the TCRdb table lists in-frame clones only, not all of them. The data contain under 200,000 clones, about three quarters of them singletons. Sequencing used PBMCs. These receptors were collected from a woman between 40 and 55 years old in good health and CMV-seropositive. Each CDR3 is given with its conserved first and last residue. A D gene is named only where the DNA matches it firmly. Rows give clone size only sometimes, using once, few, many, or a class for an expanded clone.

size	D	J	length	V	CDR3	DNA
.	.	TRBJ1-4	15	TRBV5-1	CASSLLSGQGEKLFF	TGCGCCAGCAGCTTGTTGTCAGGGCAGGGTGAAAAACTGTTTTTT
once	.	TRBJ1-4	15	TRBV19	CASSAPGATNEKLFF	TGTGCCAGTAGTGCCCCAGGGGCAACTAATGAAAAACTGTTTTTT
.	TRBD2	TRBJ2-3	15	TRBV6-5	CASTSTSGAGDTQYF	TGTGCCAGCACCTCGACTAGCGGGGCAGGAGATACGCAGTATTTT
.	.	TRBJ1-2	15	TRBV6-5	CASSAPSTANYGYTF	TGTGCCAGCAGTGCTCCCTCGACAGCTAACTATGGCTACACCTTC
.	TRBD1	TRBJ2-7	14	TRBV9	CASSVGQGFYEQYF	TGTGCCAGCAGCGTAGGACAGGGCTTTTACGAGCAGTACTTC
.	.	TRBJ1-2	14	TRBV27	CASSGGHSGRGYTF	TGTGCCAGCAGTGGGGGACACTCCGGTCGGGGCTACACCTTC
.	TRBD1	TRBJ1-1	15	TRBV2	CASSFAGTGTTEAFF	TGTGCCAGCAGTTTTGCCGGGACAGGGACCACTGAAGCTTTCTTT
.	TRBD2	TRBJ2-7	16	TRBV6-5	CASSYSSAGVAYEQYF	TGTGCCAGCAGTTACTCGTCAGCGGGAGTCGCCTACGAGCAGTACTTC
.	TRBD1	TRBJ1-4	12	TRBV30	CAWRQGNEKLFF	TGTGCCTGGAGACAGGGGAATGAAAAACTGTTTTTT
.	TRBD2	TRBJ2-1	15	TRBV5-4	CASRPGTSDLNEQFF	TGTGCCAGCAGACCCGGGACTAGCGATTTAAATGAGCAGTTCTTC
.	TRBD2	TRBJ2-7	16	TRBV30	CAWSPHPLAGGGEQYF	TGTGCCTGGAGTCCGCACCCTCTAGCGGGAGGGGGCGAGCAGTACTTC
.	TRBD2	TRBJ2-2	16	TRBV5-8	CASTPPRAGVVGELFF	TGTGCCAGCACCCCCCCGAGAGCGGGGGTAGTCGGGGAGCTGTTTTTT
.	.	TRBJ2-1	16	TRBV19	CASSIYFQSSYNEQFF	TGTGCCAGTAGTATCTATTTCCAAAGCTCCTACAATGAGCAGTTCTTC
.	TRBD1	TRBJ2-5	14	TRBV27	CASSLGRGLETQYF	TGTGCCAGCAGTTTAGGCAGGGGGCTAGAGACCCAGTACTTC
.	TRBD2	TRBJ2-7	16	TRBV7-2	CASSLVAGLAGGEQYF	TGTGCCAGCAGCTTAGTGGCCGGGCTAGCGGGGGGCGAGCAGTACTTC
few	TRBD1	TRBJ2-7	15	TRBV19	CASSLSGQGAYEQYF	TGTGCCAGTAGTTTGTCGGGACAGGGGGCCTACGAGCAGTACTTC
.	.	TRBJ2-7	15	TRBV6-5	CASSSGRRSSYEQYF	TGTGCCAGCAGTTCTGGACGGAGGAGCTCCTACGAGCAGTACTTC
.	TRBD1	TRBJ1-4	14	TRBV11-2	CASSRTGGGEKLFF	TGTGCCAGCAGCCGGACAGGGGGTGGCGAAAAACTGTTTTTT
few	.	TRBJ2-7	15	TRBV25-1	CASSDREDSKGEQYF	TGTGCCAGCAGTGACAGGGAAGATTCTAAGGGCGAGCAGTACTTC
.	TRBD1	TRBJ2-1	14	TRBV19	CASSSGQGYNEQFF	TGTGCCAGTAGTTCAGGACAGGGGTACAATGAGCAGTTCTTC
.	.	TRBJ1-4	14	TRBV19	CASSISATNEKLFF	TGTGCCAGTAGTATTTCTGCAACTAATGAAAAACTGTTTTTT
few	.	TRBJ1-5	12	TRBV9	CASSSDRGPQHF	TGTGCCAGCAGCTCCGACCGGGGGCCCCAGCATTTT
.	.	TRBJ2-1	17	TRBV13	CASSPAWPRSSYNEQFF	TGTGCCAGCAGCCCCGCTTGGCCAAGGAGCTCCTACAATGAGCAGTTCTTC
.	.	TRBJ2-5	14	TRBV5-1	CASSSGGPGETQYF	TGCGCCAGCAGTTCCGGAGGGCCGGGGGAGACCCAGTACTTC
few	.	TRBJ2-2	15	TRBV7-7	CASSLQVGNTGELFF	TGTGCCAGCAGCCTACAGGTTGGGAACACCGGGGAGCTGTTTTTT
.	TRBD1	TRBJ1-4	15	TRBV10-2	CASSEIDRVGEKLFF	TGCGCCAGCAGTGAGATTGACAGGGTCGGGGAAAAACTGTTTTTT
.	.	TRBJ1-4	14	TRBV9	CASSVGTANEKLFF	TGTGCCAGCAGCGTAGGTACGGCTAATGAAAAACTGTTTTTT
.	.	TRBJ1-1	15	TRBV11-2	CASSLAPGKNTEAFF	TGTGCCAGCAGCTTAGCCCCGGGGAAGAACACTGAAGCTTTCTTT
.	TRBD1	TRBJ2-7	15	TRBV6-1	CASSPRGQGDYEQYF	TGTGCCAGCAGCCCTAGGGGACAGGGCGACTACGAGCAGTACTTC
.	TRBD1	TRBJ1-2	16	TRBV11-3	CASSQTGQGTGRGYTF	TGTGCCAGCAGCCAAACGGGACAGGGTACCGGACGGGGCTACACCTTC
.	.	TRBJ2-7	15	TRBV4-1	CASSLRDLGSYEQYF	TGCGCCAGCAGCCTCCGGGACTTGGGCTCCTACGAGCAGTACTTC
.	.	TRBJ1-1	14	TRBV19	CASSTQTGVGTRGF	TGTGCCAGTAGTACACAGACAGGAGTCGGAACCCGAGGCTTT
.	.	TRBJ2-3	12	TRBV19	CASKGGTDTQYF	TGTGCCTCTAAGGGGGGCACAGATACGCAGTATTTT
.	TRBD1	TRBJ1-1	12	TRBV7-6	CASSLDRGAAFF	TGTGCCAGCAGCTTAGACAGGGGCGCAGCTTTCTTT
once	TRBD2	TRBJ2-1	15	TRBV30	CAWSNQGLAYNEQFF	TGTGCCTGGAGTAACCAAGGACTAGCTTACAATGAGCAGTTCTTC
.	TRBD2	TRBJ2-2	16	TRBV4-2	CASSPIAGGNTGELFF	TGTGCCAGCAGCCCGATAGCGGGGGGGAACACCGGGGAGCTGTTTTTT
.	.	TRBJ1-5	14	TRBV30	CACLVAGVNQPQHF	TGTGCCTGCCTGGTCGCGGGGGTAAATCAGCCCCAGCATTTT
.	.	TRBJ2-1	17	TRBV7-2	CASSLVAGVTTYNEQFF	TGTGCCAGCAGCTTAGTGGCAGGGGTTACCACCTACAATGAGCAGTTCTTC
.	TRBD1	TRBJ2-2	17	TRBV5-1	CASSLWGTGTNTGELFF	TGCGCCAGCAGCTTGTGGGGGACAGGTACGAACACCGGGGAGCTGTTTTTT
.	.	TRBJ1-1	12	TRBV19	CATRERNTEAFF	TGTGCCACTCGGGAGAGAAACACTGAGGCTTTCTTT
.	TRBD1	TRBJ1-2	15	TRBV19	CASSITYDRGYGYTF	TGTGCCAGTAGTATAACATACGACAGGGGCTATGGCTACACCTTC
.	TRBD2	TRBJ2-1	12	TRBV7-9	CASTSSGVEQFF	TGTGCCAGCACCTCCAGCGGGGTGGAGCAGTTCTTC
.	.	TRBJ2-1	12	TRBV15	CATSSIYNEQFF	TGTGCCACCAGCAGTATTTACAATGAGCAGTTCTTC
.	TRBD2	TRBJ2-1	15	TRBV5-1	CASSRREQGYNEQFF	TGCGCCAGCAGTCGGCGGGAGCAAGGCTACAATGAGCAGTTCTTC
.	.	TRBJ1-2	13	TRBV6-6	CASSSTATYGYTF	TGTGCCAGCAGTTCGACAGCTACTTATGGCTACACCTTC
.	.	TRBJ1-2	14	TRBV28	CASSTHTSNYGYTF	TGTGCCAGCAGTACGCACACCTCTAACTATGGCTACACCTTC
.	.	TRBJ1-1	13	TRBV18	CASSPGLNTEAFF	TGTGCCAGCTCACCCGGGTTGAACACTGAAGCTTTCTTT